The next 28 T cell receptor beta chains were all read from a single sample in a study of T cell responses to AZD1222 COVID-19 vaccine (dated by TCRdb to the early 2020s). Libraries were built with the immunoSEQ multiplex PCR assay. Drawn from immuneACCESS, this table holds only the in-frame rearrangements with V and J called that TCRdb kept. Clones are partly lost; checked studies trace under half to an unresolved V gene and leave the rest unexplained. This sample is represented by some 120,000 clones; roughly 80% of them were singletons. The ten top clones hold roughly 9.5% of the sample. Sample time point, as interpreted from the label and publication: baseline before first vaccination. Sequences were derived from peripheral blood, sampled on day 0 of AZD1222 vaccination. These receptor sequences come from an adult in good health.

This chain uses TRBV5-1 with TRBJ1-4; D is possibly TRBD1 (5 bases). Germline V gene data show CDR1 as SGHRS and CDR2 as YFSETQ. V was trimmed by 4 bases and J by 8 bases, leaving 18 bases between them. CDR3 size: 15 residues. CDR3 residues: CASSQNPGYEEKLFF. The DNA of the CDR3 is TGCGCCAGCAGCCAAAACCCAGGGTATGAAGAAAAACTGTTTTTT.

V is TRBV5-1 and J is TRBJ2-3; 7 nucleotides align to TRBD2. Looked up from germline, CDR1 is SGHRS and CDR2 is YFSETQ. The CDR3 spans 15 residues. V trimming: 5 bases; J trimming: 4 bases; junction bases outside the gene matches: 10. Written as DNA, the CDR3 is TGCGCCAGCAGGCGGACTAGTGGGTACCCAGATACGCAGTATTTT. Protein product: CASRRTSGYPDTQYF.

CDR3 DNA: TGTGCCAGCACCGCCGGAGGCTTCACAGATACGCAGTATTTT. Translating it yields CASTAGGFTDTQYF. This chain joins TRBV28 and TRBJ2-3, with D perhaps TRBD2 (5 bases). Germline V gene lookup returns CDR1 MDHEN and CDR2 SYDVKM. CDR3 size: 14 residues. Trimming shortened V by 7 bases and J by 2 bases, and 13 bases separated the two germline ends.

In its sample, this clone was seen a few times. The genes are TRBV7-6 and TRBJ1-3, with D possibly TRBD1 on 5 matching bases. Germline assignment: CDR1 SGHVS and CDR2 FNYEAQ. The CDR3 totals 14 residues. Trimming cost V 1 base and J 5 bases, with 9 bases left between them. This chain's CDR3 is CASSLEGARNTIYF. The CDR3 DNA reads TGTGCCAGCAGCTTAGAAGGGGCACGAAACACCATATATTTT.

This chain uses TRBV7-6 with TRBJ2-1; D unresolved. The CDR3 length is 11 residues. The V end lost 6 bases, the J end lost 5 bases, and 5 bases lay between the germline ends. The V gene's germline CDR1 is SGHVS and CDR2 FNYEAQ. The CDR3 loop reads CASRVNNEQFF. CDR3 nucleotide sequence: TGTGCCAGCAGAGTCAACAATGAGCAGTTCTTC.

This clone appeared once. This rearrangement joins TRBV6-5 to TRBJ1-4; D is perhaps TRBD1 (6 bases). This CDR3 has 14 amino acids. Per the germline V gene, CDR1 is MNHEY and CDR2 is SVGAGI. Trimming took 10 bases from V and 10 from J, leaving 22 bases between them. CDR3 nucleotide sequence: TGTGCCACCACCAGTACAGGGAACTGGGGAAAACTGTTTTTT. This sequence encodes CATTSTGNWGKLFF.

Here the CDR3 reads CASSLDPGLAGDFLYF. CDR3 DNA: TGTGCCAGCAGCTTGGATCCGGGACTAGCGGGAGATTTTCTCTACTTC. The chain is built from TRBV5-5 and TRBJ2-7; 14 bases are shared with TRBD2. The V and J ends lost 0 bases and 13 bases, in that order; junction bases with no gene match: 12. Germline V gene data show CDR1 as SGHKS and CDR2 as YYEKEE (reference sequence). This CDR3 comprises 16 residues.

The chain uses TRBV4-3 and TRBJ2-5; the D is unclear. The CDR3 is 14 residues long. The V gene lost 1 base and the J gene lost 6 bases, with 12 bases spanning the gap. CDR1 is LGHNA, CDR2 YSLEER, per germline. In DNA form, the CDR3 reads TGCGCCAGCAGCCAAGGCGACGGGCCGAAGACCCAGTACTTC. It encodes CASSQGDGPKTQYF.

The chain uses TRBV19 and TRBJ2-4; the match to TRBD2 covers 7 bases. Unmatched junction bases numbered 7, after V lost 3 bases and J lost 8 bases. The germline gives CDR1 LNHDA, CDR2 SQIVND (reference sequence). The CDR3 spans 14 residues. The CDR3 reads CASSIGGGRDIQYF. Written as DNA, the CDR3 is TGTGCCAGTAGTATTGGGGGGGGAAGGGACATTCAGTACTTC. The full variable domain, rest sourced from reference TRBV19 and TRBJ2-4, is DGGITQSPKYLFRKEGQNVTLSCEQNLNHDAMYWYRQDPGQGLRLIYYSQIVNDFQKGDIAEGYSVSREKKESFPLTVTSAQKNPTAFYLCASSIGGGRDIQYFGAGTRLSVL.

The V call is TRBV18, the J call TRBJ1-4, with D possibly being TRBD1 (6 bases). Per germline, CDR1 KGHSH and CDR2 LQKENI. The CDR3 totals 14 residues. V lost 3 bases and J 6 bases, leaving 11 bases between the germline ends. This chain's CDR3 is CASSPGGRDEKLFF. CDR3 bases: TGTGCCAGCTCACCGGGGGGGCGCGATGAAAAACTGTTTTTT.

The rearrangement joins TRBV7-2 to TRBJ2-5; no clear D gene. The germline V gene has CDR1 SGHTA and CDR2 FQGNSA. The V end was cut by 4 bases, the J end by 5 bases, with 11 bases between. The CDR3 consists of 13 residues. This CDR3 reads CASSYRPVETQYF. The CDR3 nucleotides read TGTGCCAGCAGCTACCGACCAGTTGAGACCCAGTACTTC.

CDR3 in DNA: TGCGCCAGCAGCCAAGGACAGGGGGATGAGCAGTTCTTC. Amino acids: CASSQGQGDEQFF. The J gene is TRBJ2-1, the V gene TRBV5-1; 10 bases align to TRBD1. Losses at the gene ends were 4 bases for V and 8 bases for J; bases not matched to a gene: 3. CDR1 is SGHRS and CDR2 is YFSETQ in the germline V gene. The CDR3 is 13 residues long. Using reference TRBV5-1 and TRBJ2-1 for the parts outside the CDR3, the full variable domain is KAGVTQTPRYLIKTRGQQVTLSCSPISGHRSVSWYQQTPGQGLQFLFEYFSETQRNKGNFPGRFSGRQFSNSRSEMNVSTLELGDSALYLCASSQGQGDEQFFGPGTRLTVL.

The gene calls are TRBV9 and TRBJ1-4; D remains ambiguous. Germline-derived CDR1 and CDR2 are SGDLS and YYNGEE. The CDR3 totals 13 residues. V gave up 0 bases and J gave up 5 bases, with 5 bases separating them. Here the CDR3 reads CASSVAPNEKLFF. The CDR3 DNA follows: TGTGCCAGCAGCGTAGCCCCAAATGAAAAACTGTTTTTT.

The chain links TRBV7-2 to TRBJ2-6; no clear D gene. Germline-derived CDR1 and CDR2 are SGHTA and FQGNSA. The CDR3 covers 13 residues. V was cut by 9 bases and J by 4 bases, with 10 bases left in between. CDR3 region: CASKGSGANVLTF. CDR3 coding DNA: TGTGCCAGTAAGGGTTCCGGGGCCAACGTCCTGACTTTC.

This clone was detected a few times. J is TRBJ1-1 and V is TRBV19, with 7 bases fitting TRBD1. CDR3 length: 14 residues. The V gene end was trimmed by 3 bases and the J gene end by 3 bases; junction bases not matched to a gene: 4. Germline CDR1 and CDR2: LNHDA and SQIVND (reference sequence). The CDR3 DNA reads TGTGCCAGTAGTATTGAGGGGGCTTACACTGAAGCTTTCTTT. As protein: CASSIEGAYTEAFF.

This clone has ten or more counts. V usage is TRBV7-3 and J usage is TRBJ2-1; TRBD1 matches 9 bases. Trimming removed 5 bases from V and 7 bases from J; junction bases left unmatched: 12. Germline lookup yields CDR1 SGHTA and CDR2 FQGTGA. The CDR3 is 16 residues long. CDR3 region: CASSRQGQGGGNEQFF. CDR3 nucleotides: TGTGCCAGCAGCAGACAGGGACAGGGTGGCGGAAATGAGCAGTTCTTC. The whole variable domain, remainder taken from reference TRBV7-3 and TRBJ2-1, is GAGVSQTPSNKVTEKGKYVELRCDPISGHTALYWYRQSLGQGPEFLIYFQGTGAADDSGLPNDRFFAVRPEGSVSTLKIQRTERGDSAVYLCASSRQGQGGGNEQFFGPGTRLTVL.

The chain carries TRBV29-1 and TRBJ2-1, with 11 bases matching TRBD1. The CDR3 has 15 residues. V was pared by 5 bases and J by 10 bases, with 13 bases of the junction left unmatched. Germline values: CDR1 SQVTM, CDR2 ANQGSEA. CDR3 nucleotides: TGCAGCGTTTTCGCCCCGGACAGGGGGCTACGGGAGCAGTTCTTC. Its protein product is CSVFAPDRGLREQFF.

The V call is TRBV20-1, the J call TRBJ1-5; D may be TRBD1 (5 bases). The V end lost 3 bases, the J end lost 2 bases, and 14 bases lay between the germline ends. This CDR3 region has 15 residues. Germline V CDR1 and CDR2: DFQATT, SNEGSKA (reference sequence). This chain's CDR3 is CSASGGTWGNQPQHF. As DNA, the CDR3 is TGCAGTGCTAGTGGGGGGACTTGGGGCAATCAGCCCCAGCATTTT.

This clone was recorded once. J is TRBJ1-1 and V is TRBV2; D unclear. The CDR3 runs to 14 residues. The germline V gene has CDR1 SNHLY and CDR2 FYNNEI. V was cut by 4 bases and J by 1 base, with 10 bases left in between. The chain's CDR3 is CASSALAGNTEAFF. CDR3 sequence (DNA): TGTGCCAGCAGTGCTCTGGCAGGGAACACTGAAGCTTTCTTT.

The gene calls are TRBV7-2 and TRBJ1-6; TRBD1 is a possible D gene (6 bases). Trimming shortened V by 4 bases and J by 8 bases, and 15 bases separated the two germline ends. Germline values: CDR1 SGHTA, CDR2 FQGNSA. The CDR3 loop spans 15 amino acids. CDR3 nucleotides: TGTGCCAGCAGCTCCCGACAGGAGGGAGATTCACCCCTCCACTTT. This sequence encodes CASSSRQEGDSPLHF.

V gene TRBV3-1 (or the pseudogene TRBV3-2) combines with J gene TRBJ1-1, with D possibly being TRBD1 (5 bases). Deletions cut 0 bases from V and 1 base from J, with 15 bases between. There are 17 residues in the CDR3. In germline, CDR1 is LGHDT, CDR2 YNNKEL (reference sequence). As DNA, the CDR3 is TGTGCCAGCAGCCAAGATTCGGGGACCTGGCCGAACACTGAAGCTTTCTTT. Translated, it gives CASSQDSGTWPNTEAFF.

As DNA, the CDR3 is TGTGCCAGCAGTTTTTCTAGCGGGAGTTACGAGCAGTACTTC. Translated, it gives CASSFSSGSYEQYF. This rearrangement joins TRBV6-5 to TRBJ2-7, with 10 nucleotides matching TRBD2. The germline CDR1 and CDR2 sequences are MNHEY and SVGAGI. V lost 4 bases and J lost 4; bases outside the gene matches: 4. This CDR3 is 14 amino acids long.

The rearrangement joins TRBV18 to TRBJ2-5; D is uncertain. The CDR3 consists of 12 residues. Germline lookup yields CDR1 KGHSH and CDR2 LQKENI. Trimming took off 3 bases at V and 2 bases at J, with 4 bases between the two ends. The CDR3: CASSPWQETQYF. In nucleotides, the CDR3 is TGTGCCAGCTCACCCTGGCAAGAGACCCAGTACTTC.

The genes are TRBV28 and TRBJ1-2; D uncertain. Trimming removed 6 bases at V and 0 bases at J, with 8 bases between. This CDR3 is built from 13 residues. The germline V gene encodes CDR1 MDHEN and CDR2 SYDVKM. CDR3 loop: CASRRESNYGYTF. The CDR3 DNA sequence: TGTGCCAGCAGGCGGGAGTCTAACTATGGCTACACCTTC.

The V call is TRBV10-3, the J call TRBJ2-3; 12 positions match TRBD2. The CDR3 runs 15 residues. Germline CDR1 and CDR2: ENHRY and SYGVKD. V lost 6 bases to trimming and J lost 2 bases; unmatched junction nucleotides: 3. The CDR3 nucleotides read TGTGCCATCAGAGGACTAGCGGGGAACACAGATACGCAGTATTTT. This sequence encodes CAIRGLAGNTDTQYF.

This chain joins TRBV3-1 (or the pseudogene TRBV3-2) and TRBJ2-7, with D perhaps matching TRBD1 or TRBD2 (5 bases each). Germline CDR1 and CDR2: LGHDT and YNNKEL (reference sequence). V dropped 0 bases and J dropped 0 bases, with 12 bases sitting between them. The CDR3 contains 16 residues. The CDR3 sequence is CASSQDHGTRSYEQYF. The CDR3 DNA reads TGTGCCAGCAGCCAAGATCACGGGACCCGCTCCTACGAGCAGTACTTC.

The gene calls are TRBV2 and TRBJ2-3, with D unclear. V lost 7 bases to trimming and J lost 2 bases, with 13 bases between them. Germline loops: CDR1 SNHLY, CDR2 FYNNEI. CDR3 length: 14 residues. The CDR3 sequence: CASNRLSPTDTQYF. CDR3 bases: TGTGCCAGCAATAGACTGAGCCCCACAGATACGCAGTATTTT. Complete variable domain (other parts from reference TRBV2 and TRBJ2-3): EPEVTQTPSHQVTQMGQEVILRCVPISNHLYFYWYRQILGQKVEFLVSFYNNEISEKSEIFDDQFSVERPDGSNFTLKIRSTKLEDSAMYFCASNRLSPTDTQYFGPGTRLTVL.

J is TRBJ2-1 and V is TRBV19, with D possibly TRBD2 on 6 matching bases. V dropped 0 bases and J dropped 10 bases, with 10 bases sitting between them. CDR1 and CDR2 from the germline V gene are LNHDA and SQIVND (reference sequence). This CDR3 spans 13 amino acids. CDR3: CASSIDRLAEQFF. CDR3 nucleotides: TGTGCCAGTAGTATAGATAGGCTAGCGGAGCAGTTCTTC.